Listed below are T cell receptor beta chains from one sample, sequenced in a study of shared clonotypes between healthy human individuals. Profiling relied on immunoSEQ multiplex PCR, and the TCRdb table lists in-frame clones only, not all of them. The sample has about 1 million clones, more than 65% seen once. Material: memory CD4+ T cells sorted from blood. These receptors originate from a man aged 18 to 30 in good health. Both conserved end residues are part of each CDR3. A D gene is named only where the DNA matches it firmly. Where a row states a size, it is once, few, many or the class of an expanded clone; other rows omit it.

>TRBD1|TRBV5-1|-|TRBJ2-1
TGCGCCAGCAGCCTGACCGGGACAGGGCGGTTCAATGAGCAGTTCTTC
CASSLTGTGRFNEQFF
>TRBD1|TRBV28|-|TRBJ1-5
TGTGCCAGCACCTCCCCCGTGGGACAGGGCGGCAATCAGCCCCAGCATTTT
CASTSPVGQGGNQPQHF
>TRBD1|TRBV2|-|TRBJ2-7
TGTGCCACCCAAGATACAGGGGGCGCCCAATACGAGCAGTACTTC
CATQDTGGAQYEQYF
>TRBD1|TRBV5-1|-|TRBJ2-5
TGCGCCAGCAGACAAGACAGGGGCTGGGAGACCCAGTACTTC
CASRQDRGWETQYF
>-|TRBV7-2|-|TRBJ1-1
TGTGCCAGCAGCCGGGACTACACTGAAGCTTTCTTT
CASSRDYTEAFF
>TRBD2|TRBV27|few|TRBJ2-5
TGTGCCAGCAGTCTGACTAGCGGGGGTTCTGAGACCCAGTACTTC
CASSLTSGGSETQYF
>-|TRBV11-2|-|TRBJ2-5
TGTGCCAGCAGCTTAGGGCGACAGCCCCAAGAGACCCAGTACTTC
CASSLGRQPQETQYF
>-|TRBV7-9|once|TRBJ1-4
TGTGCCAGCAGCTTAGGGGGTGGGGATGAAAAACTGTTTTTT
CASSLGGGDEKLFF
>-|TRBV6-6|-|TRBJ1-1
TGTGCCAGCAGTGCGGACAAGAACACTGAAGCTTTCTTT
CASSADKNTEAFF
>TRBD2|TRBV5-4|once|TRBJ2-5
TGTGCCAGCAGCATCGGGGGGGCCGCAGAGACCCAGTACTTC
CASSIGGAAETQYF
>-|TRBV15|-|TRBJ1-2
TGTGCCACCAGCAGAGACGGATCGGTACAAATCTATGGCTACACCTTC
CATSRDGSVQIYGYTF
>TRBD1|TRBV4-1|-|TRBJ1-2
TGCGCCAGCAGCCGAGACAGGGGGATCTATGGCTACACCTTC
CASSRDRGIYGYTF
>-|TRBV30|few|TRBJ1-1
TGTGCCTGGAGTGTATCTATCCGGAACACTGAAGCTTTCTTT
CAWSVSIRNTEAFF
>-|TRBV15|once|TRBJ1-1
TGTGCCACCAGCAGAGATCGGGCCGGTCACCCTGAAGCTTTCTTT
CATSRDRAGHPEAFF
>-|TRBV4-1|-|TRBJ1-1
TGCGCCAGCAGCCTCCTAAGGGGCGGGAACACTGAAGCTTTCTTT
CASSLLRGGNTEAFF
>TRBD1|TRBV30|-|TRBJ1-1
TGTGCCTGGGCCGGACAGGGAGGAACTGAAGCTTTCTTT
CAWAGQGGTEAFF